This TCR beta chain originates from a study of T-cell reconstitution after alpha-beta-depleted transplantation in children. Unique molecular identifiers were used in preparing the TCRbeta library. TCRdb recomputed calls from the PCR reads with MiXCR, one row per CDR3 protein. Of some 220,000 distinct CDR3 sequences listed, about a tenth were seen once; the top ten hold 28%. This clonotype was seen many times. Its antigen remains unknown. The study, taken as a whole, reports: A year post-transplant, T-cell counts and diversity derived mostly from newly produced T cells. Reports say that about two months after transplant, the alpha-beta T cells came out of several hundred graft clones that had expanded. In some patients, recipient T cells and intrathymic progenitors surviving conditioning explained high day-60 diversity.

Sequenced material: PBMCs, taken before TCRalphabeta/CD19-depleted stem cell transplant. This clonotype was obtained from a child less than two years old with acute myeloid leukemia, due to receive a stem cell transplant.

CDR3 sequence: CASSEGTISSYEQYF. The CDR3 nucleotides are TGTGCCAGCAGTGAAGGGACAATCAGCTCCTACGAGCAGTACTTC. This chain uses TRBV6-1 with TRBJ2-7; D is possibly TRBD1 (5 bases). Germline loops: CDR1 MNHNS, CDR2 SASEGT. CDR3 length: 15 amino acids. V dropped 1 base and J dropped 0 bases, with 10 bases sitting between them.